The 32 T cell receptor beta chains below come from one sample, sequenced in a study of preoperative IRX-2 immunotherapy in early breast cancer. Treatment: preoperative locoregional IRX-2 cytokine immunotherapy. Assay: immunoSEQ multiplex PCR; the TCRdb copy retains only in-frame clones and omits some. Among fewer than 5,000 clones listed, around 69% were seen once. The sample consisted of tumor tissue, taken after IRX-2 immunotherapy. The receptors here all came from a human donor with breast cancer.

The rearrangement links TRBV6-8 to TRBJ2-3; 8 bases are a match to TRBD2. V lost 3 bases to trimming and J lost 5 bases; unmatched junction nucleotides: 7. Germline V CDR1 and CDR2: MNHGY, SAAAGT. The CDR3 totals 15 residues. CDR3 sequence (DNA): TGTGCCAGCAGTTATGGAGCGGGAGTGGTAGATACGCAGTATTTT. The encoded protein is CASSYGAGVVDTQYF.

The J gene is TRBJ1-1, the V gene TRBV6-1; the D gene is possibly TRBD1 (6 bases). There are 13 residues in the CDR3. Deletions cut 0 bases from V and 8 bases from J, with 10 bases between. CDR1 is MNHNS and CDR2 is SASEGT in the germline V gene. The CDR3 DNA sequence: TGTGCCAGCAGTGAAGCCCGGACAGCAGAAGCTTTCTTT. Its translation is CASSEARTAEAFF.

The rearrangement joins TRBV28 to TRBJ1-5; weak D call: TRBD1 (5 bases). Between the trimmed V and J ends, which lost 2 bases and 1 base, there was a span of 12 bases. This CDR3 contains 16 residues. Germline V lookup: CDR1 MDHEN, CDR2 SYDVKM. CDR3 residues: CASSLGAGSSNQPQHF. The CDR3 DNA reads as TGTGCCAGCAGTTTAGGGGCAGGGTCAAGCAATCAGCCCCAGCATTTT.

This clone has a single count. As DNA, the CDR3 is TGTGCCAGCAGCCCCGGGACAGGGGACACAGATACGCAGTATTTT. Translated, it gives CASSPGTGDTDTQYF. The chain has TRBV6-4 and TRBJ2-3, with 10 bases that match TRBD1. This CDR3 has 15 residues. V was clipped by 6 bases and J by 2 bases; unmatched bases: 5. Looked up from germline, CDR1 is MRHNA and CDR2 is SNTAGT.

The CDR3 reads CSVVVSNTEAFF. CDR3 bases: TGCAGCGTCGTGGTATCGAACACTGAAGCTTTCTTT. The V and J genes are TRBV29-1 and TRBJ1-1; the D is unclear. Germline loops: CDR1 SQVTM, CDR2 ANQGSEA. This CDR3 is 12 amino acids long. V was cut by 6 bases and J by 1 base, with 9 bases left in between.

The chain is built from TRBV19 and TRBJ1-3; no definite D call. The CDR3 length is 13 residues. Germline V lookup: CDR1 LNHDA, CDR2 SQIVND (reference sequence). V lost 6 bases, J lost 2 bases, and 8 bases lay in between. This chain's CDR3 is CASRAGPGNTIYF. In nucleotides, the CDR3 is TGTGCCAGTAGAGCCGGGCCTGGAAACACCATATATTTT.

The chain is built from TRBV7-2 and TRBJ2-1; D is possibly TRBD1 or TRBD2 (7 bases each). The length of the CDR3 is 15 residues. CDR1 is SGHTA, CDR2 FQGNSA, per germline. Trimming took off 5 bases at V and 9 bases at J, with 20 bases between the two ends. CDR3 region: CASSPGGVRSGEQFF. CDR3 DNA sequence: TGTGCCAGCAGCCCAGGGGGGGTCCGAAGCGGTGAGCAGTTCTTC.

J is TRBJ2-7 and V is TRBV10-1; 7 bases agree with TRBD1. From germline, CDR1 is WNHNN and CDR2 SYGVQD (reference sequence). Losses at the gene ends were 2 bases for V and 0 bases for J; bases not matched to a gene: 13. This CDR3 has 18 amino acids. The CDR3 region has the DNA TGCGCCAGCAGTGAGCTAAAACCCTCCGGGACAGACTCCTACGAGCAGTACTTC. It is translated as CASSELKPSGTDSYEQYF.

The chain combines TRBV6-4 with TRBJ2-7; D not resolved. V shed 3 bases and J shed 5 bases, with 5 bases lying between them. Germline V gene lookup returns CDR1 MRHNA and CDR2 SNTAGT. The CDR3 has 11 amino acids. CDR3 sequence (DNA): TGTGCCAGCAGTGAAGGGAACGAGCAGTACTTC. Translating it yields CASSEGNEQYF.

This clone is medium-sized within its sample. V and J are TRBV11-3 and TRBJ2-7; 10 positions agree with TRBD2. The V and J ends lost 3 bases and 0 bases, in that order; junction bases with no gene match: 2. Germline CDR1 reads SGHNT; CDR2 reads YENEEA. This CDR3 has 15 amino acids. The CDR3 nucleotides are TGTGCCAGCAGCTTTAGCGGGAGGCACTCCTACGAGCAGTACTTC. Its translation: CASSFSGRHSYEQYF.

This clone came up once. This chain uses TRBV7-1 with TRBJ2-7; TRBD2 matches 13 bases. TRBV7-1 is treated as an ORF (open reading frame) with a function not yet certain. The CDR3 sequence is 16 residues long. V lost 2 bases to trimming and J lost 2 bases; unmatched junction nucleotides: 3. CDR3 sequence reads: CASSSSLAGGAYEQYF. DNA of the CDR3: TGTGCCAGCAGCTCATCACTAGCGGGAGGGGCCTACGAGCAGTACTTC.

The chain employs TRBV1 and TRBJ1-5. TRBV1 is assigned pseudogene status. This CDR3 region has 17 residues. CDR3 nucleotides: TGCGCCAGCAGCCAAGAGACAGGAGGGACTAGCAATCAGCCCCAGCATTTT. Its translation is CASSQETGGTSNQPQHF.

The CDR3 bases are TGTGCCAGCAGTTTAGAGTCCTACGAGCAGTACTTC. This sequence encodes CASSLESYEQYF. This rearrangement joins TRBV6-8 to TRBJ2-7; D gene unclear. Germline values: CDR1 MNHGY, CDR2 SAAAGT. The CDR3 covers 12 residues. V lost 4 bases and J lost 1, with 5 bases in between.

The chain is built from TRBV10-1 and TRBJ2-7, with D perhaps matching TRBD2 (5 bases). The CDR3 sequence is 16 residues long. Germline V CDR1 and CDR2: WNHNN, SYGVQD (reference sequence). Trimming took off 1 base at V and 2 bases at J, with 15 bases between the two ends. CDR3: CASSELESSPPYEQYF. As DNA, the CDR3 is TGCGCCAGCAGTGAGTTGGAATCTAGCCCACCCTACGAGCAGTACTTC.

Written as DNA, the CDR3 is TGTGCCAGCAGTTACTCGGGCGAGGGGGTAAGCTCCTACGAGCAGTACTTC. It yields the protein CASSYSGEGVSSYEQYF. The chain couples TRBV6-8 to TRBJ2-7, with D possibly being TRBD1 (6 bases). The V gene lost 0 bases and the J gene lost 0 bases, with 15 bases spanning the gap. The CDR3 runs 17 residues. Germline V gene lookup returns CDR1 MNHGY and CDR2 SAAAGT.

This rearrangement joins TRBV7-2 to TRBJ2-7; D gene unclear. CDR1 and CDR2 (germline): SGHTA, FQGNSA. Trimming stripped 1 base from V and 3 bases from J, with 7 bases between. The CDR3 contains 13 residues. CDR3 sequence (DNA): TGTGCCAGCAGCTTAGGGCACATCTACGAGCAGTACTTC. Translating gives CASSLGHIYEQYF.

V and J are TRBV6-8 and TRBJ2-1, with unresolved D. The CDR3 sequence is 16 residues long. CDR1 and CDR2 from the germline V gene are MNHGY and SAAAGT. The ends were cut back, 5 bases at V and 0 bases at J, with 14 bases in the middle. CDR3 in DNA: TGTGCCAGCAGTGACACGGGCACGAGCTCCTACAATGAGCAGTTCTTC. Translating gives CASSDTGTSSYNEQFF.

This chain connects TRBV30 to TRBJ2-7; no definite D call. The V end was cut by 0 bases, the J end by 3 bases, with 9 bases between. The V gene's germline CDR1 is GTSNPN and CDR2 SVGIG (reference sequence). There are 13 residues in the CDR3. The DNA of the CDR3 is TGTGCCTGGAGTGTAAGGCCTAACTACGAGCAGTACTTC. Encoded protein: CAWSVRPNYEQYF.

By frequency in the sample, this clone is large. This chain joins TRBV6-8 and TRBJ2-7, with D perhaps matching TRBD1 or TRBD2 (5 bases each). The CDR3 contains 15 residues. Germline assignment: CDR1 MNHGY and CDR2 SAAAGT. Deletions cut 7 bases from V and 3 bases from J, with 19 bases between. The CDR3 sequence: CASTPRGLNGYEQYF. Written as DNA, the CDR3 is TGTGCCAGCACCCCGAGGGGATTAAATGGCTACGAGCAGTACTTC.

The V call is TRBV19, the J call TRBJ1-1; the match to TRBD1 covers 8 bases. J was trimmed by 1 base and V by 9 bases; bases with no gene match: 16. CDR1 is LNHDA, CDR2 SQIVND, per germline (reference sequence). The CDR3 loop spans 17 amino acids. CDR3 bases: TGTGCCAGCGCCACGGGGCAGGGGGCCCTCGGGAACACTGAAGCTTTCTTT. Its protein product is CASATGQGALGNTEAFF.

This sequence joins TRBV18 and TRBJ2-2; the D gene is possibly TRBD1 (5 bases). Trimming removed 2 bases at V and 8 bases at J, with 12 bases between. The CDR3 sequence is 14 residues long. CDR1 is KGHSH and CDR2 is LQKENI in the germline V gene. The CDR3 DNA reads TGTGCCAGCTCACCAATATCCCGGACAGGGGAGCTGTTTTTT. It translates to CASSPISRTGELFF.

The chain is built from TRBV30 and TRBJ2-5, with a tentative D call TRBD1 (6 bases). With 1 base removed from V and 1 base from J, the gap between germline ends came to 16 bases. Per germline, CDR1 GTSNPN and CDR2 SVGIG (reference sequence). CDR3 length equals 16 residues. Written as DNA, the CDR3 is TGTGCCTGGAGTGACCCAGGGGCGGGCTCCCAAGAGACCCAGTACTTC. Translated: CAWSDPGAGSQETQYF.

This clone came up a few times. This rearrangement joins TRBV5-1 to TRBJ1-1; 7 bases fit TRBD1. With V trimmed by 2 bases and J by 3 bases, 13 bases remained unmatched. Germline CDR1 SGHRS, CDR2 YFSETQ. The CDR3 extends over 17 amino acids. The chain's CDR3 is CASSLRQGGFRYTEAFF. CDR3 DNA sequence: TGCGCCAGCAGCTTAAGACAGGGTGGGTTTCGGTACACTGAAGCTTTCTTT.

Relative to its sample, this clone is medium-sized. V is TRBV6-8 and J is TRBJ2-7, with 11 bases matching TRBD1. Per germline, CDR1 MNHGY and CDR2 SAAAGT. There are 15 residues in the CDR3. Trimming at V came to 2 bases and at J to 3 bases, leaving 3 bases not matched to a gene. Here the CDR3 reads CASSYGGTGGYEQYF. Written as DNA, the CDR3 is TGTGCCAGCAGTTACGGGGGGACAGGGGGCTACGAGCAGTACTTC.

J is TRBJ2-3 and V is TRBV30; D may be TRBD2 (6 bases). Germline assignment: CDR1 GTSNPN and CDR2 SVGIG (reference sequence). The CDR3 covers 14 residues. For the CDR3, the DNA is TGTCCCGACACGGACCCCCCTCTAGCGGATACGCAGTATTTT. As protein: CPDTDPPLADTQYF.

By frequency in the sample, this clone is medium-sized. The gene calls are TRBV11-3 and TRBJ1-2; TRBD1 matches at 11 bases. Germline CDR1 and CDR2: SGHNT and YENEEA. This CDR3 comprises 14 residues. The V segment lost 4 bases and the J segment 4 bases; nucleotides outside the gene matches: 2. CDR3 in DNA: TGTGCCAGCAGCTCTGGGACAGGGGGCTATGGCTACACCTTC. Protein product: CASSSGTGGYGYTF. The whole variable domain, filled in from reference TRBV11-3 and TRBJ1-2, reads EAGVVQSPRYKIIEKKQPVAFWCNPISGHNTLYWYLQNLGQGPELLIRYENEEAVDDSQLPKDRFSAERLKGVDSTLKIQPAELGDSAVYLCASSSGTGGYGYTFGSGTRLTVV.

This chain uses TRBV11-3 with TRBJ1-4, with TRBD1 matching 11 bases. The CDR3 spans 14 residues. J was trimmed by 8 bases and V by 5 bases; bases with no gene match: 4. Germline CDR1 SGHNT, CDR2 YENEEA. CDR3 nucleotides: TGTGCCAGCAGCCGGACAGGGGGCATAGAAAAACTGTTTTTT. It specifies CASSRTGGIEKLFF.

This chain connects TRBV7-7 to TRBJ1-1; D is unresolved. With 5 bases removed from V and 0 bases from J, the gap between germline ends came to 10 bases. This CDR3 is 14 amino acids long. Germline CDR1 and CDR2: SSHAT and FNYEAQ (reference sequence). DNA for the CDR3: TGTGCCAGCAGCCCCTGGAGGCTGAACACTGAAGCTTTCTTT. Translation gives CASSPWRLNTEAFF.

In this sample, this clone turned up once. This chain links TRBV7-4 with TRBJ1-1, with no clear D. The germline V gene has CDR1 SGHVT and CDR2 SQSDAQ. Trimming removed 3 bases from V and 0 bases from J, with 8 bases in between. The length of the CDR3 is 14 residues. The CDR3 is CASSFELLNTEAFF. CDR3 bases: TGTGCCAGCAGCTTCGAGCTCTTGAACACTGAAGCTTTCTTT.

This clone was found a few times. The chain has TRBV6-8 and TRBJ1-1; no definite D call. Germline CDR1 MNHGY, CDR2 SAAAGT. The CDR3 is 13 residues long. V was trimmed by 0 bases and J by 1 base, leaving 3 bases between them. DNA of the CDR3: TGTGCCAGCAGTTACTCCTGGAACACTGAAGCTTTCTTT. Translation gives CASSYSWNTEAFF.

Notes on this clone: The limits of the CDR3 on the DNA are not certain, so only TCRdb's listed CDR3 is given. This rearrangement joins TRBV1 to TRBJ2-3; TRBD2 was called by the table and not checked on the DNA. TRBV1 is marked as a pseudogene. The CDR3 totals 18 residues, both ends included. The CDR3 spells CASSQESSVAGGADTQYF.

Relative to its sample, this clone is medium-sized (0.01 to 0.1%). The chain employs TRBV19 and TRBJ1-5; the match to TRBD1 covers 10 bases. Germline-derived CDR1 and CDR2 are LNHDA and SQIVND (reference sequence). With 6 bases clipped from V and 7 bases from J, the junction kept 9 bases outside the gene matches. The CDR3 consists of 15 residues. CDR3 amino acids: CASRRPGTGEQPQHF. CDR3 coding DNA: TGTGCCAGTAGACGCCCCGGGACAGGGGAACAGCCCCAGCATTTT. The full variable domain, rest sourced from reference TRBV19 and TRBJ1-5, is DGGITQSPKYLFRKEGQNVTLSCEQNLNHDAMYWYRQDPGQGLRLIYYSQIVNDFQKGDIAEGYSVSREKKESFPLTVTSAQKNPTAFYLCASRRPGTGEQPQHFGDGTRLSIL.